The 5 T cell receptor beta chains listed next were all sequenced from one sample in a study of cytomegalovirus exposure and HLA in healthy donors. TCRdb's table, derived via immunoSEQ multiplex PCR, lists solely in-frame clones and lacks some. The repertoire holds about 260,000 clones, with 90% as singletons. The sequencing input was PBMCs. Receptors originate from a woman in her thirties in good health and CMV-seronegative.

This chain's CDR3 is CASSQEMLAGVGAGELFF. The CDR3 DNA reads as TGTGCCAGCAGCCAAGAGATGCTAGCGGGAGTAGGTGCCGGGGAGCTGTTTTTT. The gene calls are TRBV4-2 and TRBJ2-2; 10 nucleotides agree with TRBD2. Germline CDR1 and CDR2: LGHNA and YNFKEQ. V was pared by 0 bases and J by 6 bases, with 10 bases of the junction left unmatched. The CDR3 extends over 18 amino acids.

This clone was picked up a small number of times. The V gene is TRBV27, the J gene TRBJ2-2, with 7 bases fitting TRBD2. The germline CDR1 and CDR2 sequences are MNHEY and SMNVEV (reference sequence). This CDR3 contains 14 residues. V was clipped by 2 bases and J by 6 bases; unmatched bases: 3. CDR3 in amino acids: CASSLPTSPGELFF. In DNA, the CDR3 is TGTGCCAGCAGTTTACCGACTAGCCCCGGGGAGCTGTTTTTT.

The chain carries TRBV7-3 and TRBJ2-3; D unclear. V was trimmed by 4 bases and J by 6 bases, leaving 11 bases between them. The CDR3 has 13 residues. The V gene's germline CDR1 is SGHTA and CDR2 FQGTGA. The DNA of the CDR3 is TGTGCCAGCAGCTCCCTGGCACTCGATACGCAGTATTTT. Protein product: CASSSLALDTQYF.

This sequence joins TRBV7-6 and TRBJ2-5; D call uncertain. This CDR3 comprises 12 residues. From germline, CDR1 is SGHVS and CDR2 FNYEAQ. The V end was cut by 2 bases, the J end by 5 bases, with 6 bases between. The CDR3 bases are TGTGCCAGCAGCTTACAGCGTGAGACCCAGTACTTC. This encodes CASSLQRETQYF.

The chain carries TRBV4-1 and TRBJ2-7; 9 nucleotides line up with TRBD1. The trim removed 0 bases at V and 5 bases at J, leaving 8 bases unmatched. This CDR3 is 16 amino acids long. CDR1 is MGHRA, CDR2 YSYEKL, per germline. The CDR3 spells CASSQDTGTGSHEQYF. DNA for the CDR3: TGCGCCAGCAGCCAAGATACCGGGACAGGGAGCCACGAGCAGTACTTC.